This entry features one T cell receptor beta chain sequence. The CDR3 is made up of 13 amino acids. CDR1 is KGHSH and CDR2 is LQKENI in the germline V gene. Trimming pared 0 bases from V and 1 base from J, leaving 2 bases between. This entry belongs to a study of immune evolution from preneoplasia to lung adenocarcinoma. The data were produced by immunoSEQ multiplex PCR, yet TCRdb's version contains in-frame clones alone and is incomplete. Among around 15,000 clones, approximately 86% were seen once, and the ten largest hold roughly 2.6%. The source material was FFPE invasive lung adenocarcinoma tissue. V is TRBV18 and J is TRBJ2-3; D remains ambiguous. The sequence was collected from a person aged 70 to 85 with invasive lung adenocarcinoma. The DNA of the CDR3 is TGTGCCAGCTCACCACCGGGCACAGATACGCAGTATTTT. Amino acids: CASSPPGTDTQYF. Full variable domain (missing parts from reference TRBV18 and TRBJ2-3): NAGVMQNPRHLVRRRGQEARLRCSPMKGHSHVYWYRQLPEEGLKFMVYLQKENIIDESGMPKERFSAEFPKEGPSILRIQQVVRGDSAAYFCASSPPGTDTQYFGPGTRLTVL.